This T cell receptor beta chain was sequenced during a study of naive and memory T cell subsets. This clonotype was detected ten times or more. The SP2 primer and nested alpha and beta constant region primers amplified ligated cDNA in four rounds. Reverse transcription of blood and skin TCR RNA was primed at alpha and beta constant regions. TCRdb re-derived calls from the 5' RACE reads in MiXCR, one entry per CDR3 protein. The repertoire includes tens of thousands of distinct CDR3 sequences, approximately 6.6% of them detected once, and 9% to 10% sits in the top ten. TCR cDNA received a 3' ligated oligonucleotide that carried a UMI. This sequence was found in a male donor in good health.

This CDR3 is CASSSGTDSFVNQPQHF. The CDR3 nucleotides are TGTGCCAGCAGCTCCGGGACTGACAGTTTCGTTAATCAGCCCCAGCATTTT. J is TRBJ1-5 and V is TRBV5-8; D might be TRBD1 (5 bases). The CDR3 is 17 amino acids. CDR1 SGHTS and CDR2 YDEGEE come from the germline V gene. V shed 3 bases and J shed 4 bases, with 20 bases lying between them. The variable domain in full, with the rest retrieved from reference TRBV5-8 and TRBJ1-5, is EAGVTQSPTHLIKTRGQQATLRCSPISGHTSVYWYQQALGLGLQFLLWYDEGEERNRGNFPPRFSGRQFPNYSSELNVNALELEDSALYLCASSSGTDSFVNQPQHFGDGTRLSIL.